This T cell receptor beta chain was captured by sequencing in a study of post-analysis software for immune sequencing data. With regard to this clonotype: Its antigen is still unknown.

Notes on the study in general: Among 5 or 6 TRBV segments more frequent in patients than controls were TRBV5-6, TRBV5-1 and TRBV20-1. Normalized Chao1 diversity was significantly lower in multiple sclerosis patients than in controls.

Unique molecular identifiers were present in the TCR beta cDNA libraries. TCRdb recomputed calls from the PCR reads with MiXCR, one row per CDR3 protein. The table records 700,000 to 900,000 distinct CDR3 sequences, 46% of them present only once. The germline V gene encodes CDR1 DFQATT and CDR2 SNEGSKA (reference sequence). The junction had 11 bases not matched to a gene; V was cut back by 1 base and J by 3 bases. CDR3 length: 17 amino acids. This TCR was recovered from a girl aged 5 to 17 with multiple sclerosis. The specimen was blood. The chain has TRBV20-1 and TRBJ2-3, with 9 bases that match TRBD1. This CDR3 is CSARGEVWTGVTDTQYF. The CDR3 DNA sequence: TGCAGTGCTAGAGGAGAGGTTTGGACAGGGGTGACAGATACGCAGTATTTT.